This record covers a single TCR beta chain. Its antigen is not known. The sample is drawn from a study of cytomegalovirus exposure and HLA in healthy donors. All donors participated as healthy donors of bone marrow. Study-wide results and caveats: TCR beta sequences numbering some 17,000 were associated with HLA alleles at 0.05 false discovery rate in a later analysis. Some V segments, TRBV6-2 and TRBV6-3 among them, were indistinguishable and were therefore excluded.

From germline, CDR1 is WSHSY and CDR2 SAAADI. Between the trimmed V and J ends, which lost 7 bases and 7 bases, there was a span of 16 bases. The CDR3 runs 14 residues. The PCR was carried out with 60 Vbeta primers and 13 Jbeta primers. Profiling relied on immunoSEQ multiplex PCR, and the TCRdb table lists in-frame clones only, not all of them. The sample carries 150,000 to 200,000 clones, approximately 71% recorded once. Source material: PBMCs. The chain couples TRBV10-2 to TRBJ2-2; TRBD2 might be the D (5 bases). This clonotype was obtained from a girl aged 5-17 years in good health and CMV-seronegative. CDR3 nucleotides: TGCGCCAGCATCCCCTCGAGGGCGGACGGGGAGCTGTTTTTT. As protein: CASIPSRADGELFF.